Listed below are T cell receptor beta chains from one sample, sequenced in a study of cytomegalovirus exposure and HLA in healthy donors. Clones were read by immunoSEQ multiplex PCR, and TCRdb kept only the in-frame ones, dropping some. The sample has around 80,000 clones, roughly 72% seen once. The sample comprised PBMCs. The receptors were sampled from a man aged 35 to 55 in good health and CMV-seropositive. Each CDR3 is given with its conserved first and last residue. Each record gives: V gene, D gene, J gene, clone size, CDR3 DNA, CDR3 protein. A D gene is named only where the DNA matches it firmly. Clone size, where shown, is once, few, many, or a class for clones that have expanded.

v_call: TRBV6-5
d_call: NA
j_call: TRBJ1-1
clone_size: NA
cdr3_nt: TGTGCCAGCAGTTTGACAGTTAACACTGAAGCTTTCTTT
cdr3_aa: CASSLTVNTEAFF

v_call: TRBV7-9
d_call: NA
j_call: TRBJ1-6
clone_size: NA
cdr3_nt: TGTGCCAGCAGCTCCGGGACTTGGAATTCACCCCTCCACTTT
cdr3_aa: CASSSGTWNSPLHF

v_call: TRBV10-3
d_call: TRBD2
j_call: TRBJ2-5
clone_size: once
cdr3_nt: TGTGCCATCAGCCCGGGACTAGCGGGGGAGGAGACCCAGTACTTC
cdr3_aa: CAISPGLAGEETQYF

v_call: TRBV5-1
d_call: NA
j_call: TRBJ1-1
clone_size: NA
cdr3_nt: TGCGCCAGCGGAAAAGACGGGATGAACACTGAAGCTTTCTTT
cdr3_aa: CASGKDGMNTEAFF

v_call: TRBV28
d_call: NA
j_call: TRBJ1-2
clone_size: NA
cdr3_nt: TGTGCCAGCAGTTTAGGGGGGGCGCACTATGGCTACACCTTC
cdr3_aa: CASSLGGAHYGYTF

v_call: TRBV6-1
d_call: TRBD2
j_call: TRBJ2-7
clone_size: NA
cdr3_nt: TGTGCCAGCAGTGAAGGGAGGGTAGCGGGAGTATACTCCTACGAGCAGTACTTC
cdr3_aa: CASSEGRVAGVYSYEQYF

v_call: TRBV7-9
d_call: NA
j_call: TRBJ2-3
clone_size: NA
cdr3_nt: TGTGCCAGCAGCGGCTGGGGACAAAAAAGCACAGATACGCAGTATTTT
cdr3_aa: CASSGWGQKSTDTQYF

v_call: TRBV6-5
d_call: TRBD1
j_call: TRBJ1-2
clone_size: NA
cdr3_nt: TGTGCCAGCAGCCCAATGACAGGGGGCTTGGGCTACACCTTC
cdr3_aa: CASSPMTGGLGYTF

v_call: TRBV6-5
d_call: NA
j_call: TRBJ1-2
clone_size: NA
cdr3_nt: TGTGCCAGCAGTTACTCCGACTACTATGGCTACACCTTC
cdr3_aa: CASSYSDYYGYTF

v_call: TRBV6-6
d_call: NA
j_call: TRBJ1-4
clone_size: NA
cdr3_nt: TGTGCCAGCAGTTACAGGGGGGGGAATGAAAAACTGTTTTTT
cdr3_aa: CASSYRGGNEKLFF

v_call: TRBV7-9
d_call: NA
j_call: TRBJ1-3
clone_size: NA
cdr3_nt: TGTGCCAGCAGCCCCCCCGGAGGGGGAAACACCATATATTTT
cdr3_aa: CASSPPGGGNTIYF

v_call: TRBV28
d_call: NA
j_call: TRBJ2-7
clone_size: many
cdr3_nt: TGTGCCAGCAGTTTGGCCTTAGGAGGGTGGGAGCAGTACTTC
cdr3_aa: CASSLALGGWEQYF

v_call: TRBV11-2
d_call: NA
j_call: TRBJ1-1
clone_size: once
cdr3_nt: TGTGCCAGCAGAACCCCCGAGCCTAAGAACACTGAAGCTTTCTTT
cdr3_aa: CASRTPEPKNTEAFF

v_call: TRBV23-1
d_call: TRBD1
j_call: TRBJ1-3
clone_size: NA
cdr3_nt: TGCGCCAGCAGTCTAAGCAGGGGGCTTGGAAACACCATATATTTT
cdr3_aa: CASSLSRGLGNTIYF

v_call: TRBV4-1
d_call: TRBD2
j_call: TRBJ2-1
clone_size: NA
cdr3_nt: TGCGCCAGCAGCCAAGATTGGATAGCGGGAGGAAATGAGCAGTTCTTC
cdr3_aa: CASSQDWIAGGNEQFF

v_call: TRBV2
d_call: TRBD1
j_call: TRBJ2-3
clone_size: NA
cdr3_nt: TGTGCCAGCAGGGGACAGGGGGCGTCAGATACGCAGTATTTT
cdr3_aa: CASRGQGASDTQYF

v_call: TRBV4-1
d_call: TRBD2
j_call: TRBJ2-1
clone_size: NA
cdr3_nt: TGCGCCAGCAGCTCCGGAGGGCTAGCGGGAGGTATTGAGCAGTTCTTC
cdr3_aa: CASSSGGLAGGIEQFF

v_call: TRBV6-6
d_call: TRBD2
j_call: TRBJ2-3
clone_size: NA
cdr3_nt: TGTGCCAGCAGGCCTCATTCGGGGGGTGGCACAGATACGCAGTATTTT
cdr3_aa: CASRPHSGGGTDTQYF

v_call: TRBV15
d_call: NA
j_call: TRBJ1-3
clone_size: NA
cdr3_nt: TGTGCCACCAGCAGACCTTTTCCAGCTGGAAACACCATATATTTT
cdr3_aa: CATSRPFPAGNTIYF

v_call: TRBV7-8
d_call: NA
j_call: TRBJ1-4
clone_size: NA
cdr3_nt: TGTGCCAGCAGCTTACGAGACAACAATGAAAAACTGTTTTTT
cdr3_aa: CASSLRDNNEKLFF

v_call: TRBV7-2
d_call: NA
j_call: TRBJ2-5
clone_size: NA
cdr3_nt: TGTGCCAGCAAGAGGCAAGAGACCCAGTACTTC
cdr3_aa: CASKRQETQYF

v_call: TRBV6-5
d_call: NA
j_call: TRBJ2-5
clone_size: NA
cdr3_nt: TGTGCCTCTTCCGGGGTGGAGACCCAGTACTTC
cdr3_aa: CASSGVETQYF

v_call: TRBV4-3
d_call: NA
j_call: TRBJ1-4
clone_size: few
cdr3_nt: TGCGCCAGCAGCCAAGATCGGGGGGCGGACGAAAAACTGTTTTTT
cdr3_aa: CASSQDRGADEKLFF